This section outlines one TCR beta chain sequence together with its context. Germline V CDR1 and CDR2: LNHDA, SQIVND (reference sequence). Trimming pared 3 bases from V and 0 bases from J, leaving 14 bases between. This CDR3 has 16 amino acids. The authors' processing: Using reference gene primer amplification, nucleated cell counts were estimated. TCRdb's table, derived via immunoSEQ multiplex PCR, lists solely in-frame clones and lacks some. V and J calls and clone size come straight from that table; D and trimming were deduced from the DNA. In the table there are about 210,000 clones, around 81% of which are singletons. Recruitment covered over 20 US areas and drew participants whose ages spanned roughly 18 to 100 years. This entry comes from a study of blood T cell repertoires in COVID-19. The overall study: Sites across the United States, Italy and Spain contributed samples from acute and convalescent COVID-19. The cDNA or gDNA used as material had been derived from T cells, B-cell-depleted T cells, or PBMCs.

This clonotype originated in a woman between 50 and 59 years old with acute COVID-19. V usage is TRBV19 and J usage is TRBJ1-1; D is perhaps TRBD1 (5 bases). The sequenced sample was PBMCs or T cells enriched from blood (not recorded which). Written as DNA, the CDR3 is TGTGCCAGTAGTATTGGGGCGCATCGGCTGAACACTGAAGCTTTCTTT. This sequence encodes CASSIGAHRLNTEAFF.